This is a list of T cell receptor beta chains from one sample in a study of monozygotic twins with cystic fibrosis. Some clones are missing from TCRdb's copy, which holds only in-frame ones; the method was immunoSEQ multiplex PCR. Among 30,000 to 45,000 clones, 84% were seen once, and the ten largest hold around 1.5%. Specimen: blood. The receptors here all came from a girl aged 2 to 9 with cystic fibrosis. CDR3s include the opening cysteine and the closing phenylalanine or tryptophan. D genes are given only for firm matches. Size is stated for part of the rows, as once, few or many counts, or as a class when the clone is expanded.

J	V	D	size	DNA	CDR3
TRBJ2-1	TRBV29-1	TRBD2	once	TGCAGCGCGCTAGCGGGGGGTTACAATGAGCAGTTCTTC	CSALAGGYNEQFF
TRBJ2-1	TRBV27	NA	NA	TGTGCCAGCAGAGGGGCAGGGTCACACAATGAGCAGTTCTTC	CASRGAGSHNEQFF
TRBJ2-5	TRBV6-1	TRBD1	NA	TGTGCCAGCAGTGTATGGGACAGGATGCGAGAGACCCAGTACTTC	CASSVWDRMRETQYF
TRBJ1-2	TRBV7-8	TRBD1	NA	TGTGCCAGCAGCTTAATTGACAGGGGTGGCTACACCTTC	CASSLIDRGGYTF
TRBJ1-4	TRBV7-8	TRBD1	NA	TGTGCCAGCAGCGGAGAACCCGGGACAGGGTATGAAAAACTGTTTTTT	CASSGEPGTGYEKLFF
TRBJ1-5	TRBV19	NA	NA	TGTGCCAGTAGTAGCCGGATTCGGTCCGGGGCCGAGCGTAATCAGCCCCAGCATTTT	CASSSRIRSGAERNQPQHF
TRBJ1-1	TRBV7-2	NA	NA	TGTGCCAGCAGCTTAGACCGGGGACCGTTTGAAGCTTTCTTT	CASSLDRGPFEAFF
TRBJ1-4	TRBV6-6	NA	NA	TGTGCCAGCAGTTTGGAGCTTCGGGAAAAACTGTTTTTT	CASSLELREKLFF
TRBJ2-1	TRBV4-1	NA	few	TGCGCCAGCAGCGCCCCAGGGAAGGTACACAATGAGCAGTTCTTC	CASSAPGKVHNEQFF
TRBJ2-2	TRBV18	NA	NA	TGTGCCAGCTCACCACAGGACACCGGGGAGCTGTTTTTT	CASSPQDTGELFF
TRBJ2-4	TRBV2	NA	NA	TGTGCCAGCAGTGGGGAAGAGTCCTTAGCCAAAAACATTCAGTACTTC	CASSGEESLAKNIQYF
TRBJ1-5	TRBV5-1	TRBD1	few	TGCGCCAGCAGCTTGGGGACAGGGGGCAATCAGCCCCAGCATTTT	CASSLGTGGNQPQHF
TRBJ1-1	TRBV7-6	NA	NA	TGTGCCAGCAGCTTAGGGCCGGTAAACACTGAAGCTTTCTTT	CASSLGPVNTEAFF
TRBJ2-7	TRBV9	NA	NA	TGTGCCAGCAGCGTAGAGGTCACCACCTACGAGCAGTACTTC	CASSVEVTTYEQYF
TRBJ2-3	TRBV30	NA	NA	TGTGCCTGCAAGACAGGAATTAGCACAGATACGCAGTATTTT	CACKTGISTDTQYF
TRBJ1-1	TRBV5-6	TRBD1	NA	TGTGCCAGCAGCACACAGGGGATGGGCACTGAAGCTTTCTTT	CASSTQGMGTEAFF
TRBJ1-4	TRBV7-2	NA	NA	TGTGCCAGCAGCTTTCAGGGCGGAGCTGAAAAACTGTTTTTT	CASSFQGGAEKLFF
TRBJ2-7	TRBV27	TRBD2	NA	TGTGCCAGCAGTAGACTGCACCACCGTAGCGGGGTCTACGAGCAGTACTTC	CASSRLHHRSGVYEQYF
TRBJ1-2	TRBV7-9	NA	NA	TGTGCCAGCAGCTTAGACTGGGCAGGGTATGGCTACACCTTC	CASSLDWAGYGYTF
TRBJ1-2	TRBV4-1	NA	NA	TGCGCCAGCAGCCAAGATAACAGGAACTATGGCTACACCTTC	CASSQDNRNYGYTF
TRBJ1-5	TRBV27	TRBD1	few	TGTGCCAGCAGTTCAACGACAGGGAATCAGCCCCAGCATTTT	CASSSTTGNQPQHF
TRBJ1-1	TRBV14	NA	few	TGTGCCAGCAGCCCTCCCGGGGGGTGGACTGAAGCTTTCTTT	CASSPPGGWTEAFF
TRBJ2-1	TRBV30	NA	once	TGTGCCTGGAGTGTATCGAGGACGATGGGGCAGTTCTTC	CAWSVSRTMGQFF
TRBJ2-1	TRBV30	TRBD1	NA	TGTGCCTGGAGTGTACCGGACAGGGGCTTACATGAGCAGTTCTTC	CAWSVPDRGLHEQFF
TRBJ2-7	TRBV5-5	TRBD1	few	TGTGCCAGCAGCTTTAAGATGGGACAGGGTTTCTACGAGCAGTACTTC	CASSFKMGQGFYEQYF
TRBJ1-2	TRBV6-5	TRBD1	NA	TGTGCCAGCACCAATCAAGACAGGGCCGATGGCTACACCTTC	CASTNQDRADGYTF
TRBJ1-1	TRBV18	NA	NA	TGTGCCAGCTCACCTCTGACGTCTGGCGAAGCTTTCTTT	CASSPLTSGEAFF
TRBJ2-5	TRBV9	TRBD2	NA	TGTGCCAGCACCCTAGGACTAGCGGGGGTGGAGACCCAGTACTTC	CASTLGLAGVETQYF
TRBJ2-2	TRBV6-5	NA	NA	TGTGCCAGCAGTACACTGACCGGGGAGCTGTTTTTT	CASSTLTGELFF
TRBJ1-1	TRBV30	NA	NA	TGTGCCTGGACAGCCAGAATAAGGAACACTGAAGCTTTCTTT	CAWTARIRNTEAFF
TRBJ2-1	TRBV7-2	NA	once	TGTGCCAGCACCCCCGGGACTTTTAATAACAATGAGCAGTTCTTC	CASTPGTFNNNEQFF
TRBJ1-1	TRBV4-2	TRBD1	NA	TGTGCCAGCAGCAAGACAGGGGGCTTATTCGGGGGAACTGAAGCTTTCTTT	CASSKTGGLFGGTEAFF
TRBJ1-2	TRBV27	TRBD1	few	TGTGCCAGCAGTAAGCCGGGACAGAACTATGGCTACACCTTC	CASSKPGQNYGYTF
TRBJ1-6	TRBV7-9	NA	once	TGTGCCAGCAGCTTAAAGGCAGGGGATTCACCCCTCCACTTT	CASSLKAGDSPLHF
TRBJ2-7	TRBV11-2	NA	NA	TGTGCCAGCAGCCTACACTACGAGCAGTACTTC	CASSLHYEQYF
TRBJ1-2	TRBV4-1	NA	NA	TGCGCCAGCAGCTTCGGGGCGTCCCCCCTATTCCTCGGCTACACCTTC	CASSFGASPLFLGYTF
TRBJ1-5	TRBV30	NA	NA	TGTGCCTGGAGTATAATGAGGGCCGCGAATCAGCCCCAGCATTTT	CAWSIMRAANQPQHF
TRBJ1-2	TRBV18	TRBD1	once	TGTGCCAGCTCACCCCTCGACAGGGGATCGACGAATGAAGGCTACACCTTC	CASSPLDRGSTNEGYTF
TRBJ1-5	TRBV7-2	NA	NA	TGTGCCAGCAGCCCTGACAGGAATCAGCCCCAGCATTTT	CASSPDRNQPQHF
TRBJ2-2	TRBV29-1	TRBD2	NA	TGCAGCGTTGTATCGGGAGGAACCGGGGAGCTGTTTTTT	CSVVSGGTGELFF
TRBJ2-7	TRBV9	NA	NA	TGTGCCAGCAGCGTAGGCAGCCTAGGTCGTGACGAGCAGTACTTC	CASSVGSLGRDEQYF
TRBJ2-7	TRBV4-2	TRBD1	NA	TGTGCCAGCAGCCCGACAGGGGGCCACGAGCAGTACTTC	CASSPTGGHEQYF
TRBJ1-2	TRBV14	NA	few	TGTGCCAGCAGCCAAGCGGCCTCCGGCGGCTACACCTTC	CASSQAASGGYTF
TRBJ2-1	TRBV4-3	TRBD1	NA	TGCGCCAGCAGCCAAAGGGGGCGTGAGTTCAATGAGCAGTTCTTC	CASSQRGREFNEQFF
TRBJ1-2	TRBV20-1	NA	few	TGCAGTGCTAGGATGGGAGATGGCTACACCTTC	CSARMGDGYTF
TRBJ1-5	TRBV18	TRBD1	few	TGTGCCAGCTCACTAGGGACAGGCAATCAGCCCCAGCATTTT	CASSLGTGNQPQHF
TRBJ1-2	TRBV27	TRBD1	few	TGTGCCAGCAGTATGACAGGGGGGAGCTATGGCTACACCTTC	CASSMTGGSYGYTF
TRBJ2-7	TRBV29-1	NA	NA	TGCAGCGTTGAACAGTCCTACGAGCAGTACTTC	CSVEQSYEQYF
TRBJ2-3	TRBV7-2	NA	NA	TGTGCCAGCAGCCCCTCCCCCAGGTCAGATACGCAGTATTTT	CASSPSPRSDTQYF
TRBJ2-7	TRBV4-2	TRBD1	NA	TGTGCCAGCAGCCAAGAGTTTAGGACAGGGGGATGGTACGAGCAGTACTTC	CASSQEFRTGGWYEQYF
TRBJ2-1	TRBV30	TRBD1	NA	TGTGCCGGAGGGACAGGGGACTACAATGAGCAGTTCTTC	CAGGTGDYNEQFF
TRBJ2-3	TRBV29-1	TRBD2	NA	TGCAGCGTTGTTAGCGGGGGCCCGGGTACGCAGTATTTT	CSVVSGGPGTQYF
TRBJ1-1	TRBV30	TRBD1	NA	TGTGCCTGGAGTGGCGGCAGGGGGGACACTGAAGCTTTCTTT	CAWSGGRGDTEAFF